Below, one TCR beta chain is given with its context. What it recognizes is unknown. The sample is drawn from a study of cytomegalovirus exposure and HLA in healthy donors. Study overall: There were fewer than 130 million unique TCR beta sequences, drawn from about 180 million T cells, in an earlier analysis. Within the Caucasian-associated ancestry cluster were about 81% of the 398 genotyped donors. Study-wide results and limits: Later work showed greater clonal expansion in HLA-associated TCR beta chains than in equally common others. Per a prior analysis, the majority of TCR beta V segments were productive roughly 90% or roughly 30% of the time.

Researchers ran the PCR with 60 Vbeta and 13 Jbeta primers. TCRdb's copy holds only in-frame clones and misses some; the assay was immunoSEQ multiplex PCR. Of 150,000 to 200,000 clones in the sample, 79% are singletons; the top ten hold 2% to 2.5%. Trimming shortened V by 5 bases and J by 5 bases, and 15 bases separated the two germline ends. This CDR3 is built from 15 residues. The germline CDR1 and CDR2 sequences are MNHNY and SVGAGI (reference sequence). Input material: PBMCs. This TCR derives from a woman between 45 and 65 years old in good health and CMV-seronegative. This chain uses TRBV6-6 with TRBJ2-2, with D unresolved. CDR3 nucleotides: TGTGCCAGCAGTCCCGACTCGTTGGTTACCGGGGAGCTGTTTTTT. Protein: CASSPDSLVTGELFF.